The rows below give T cell receptor beta chains drawn from one sample of a study of CD8+CD57+ T cells in acquired aplastic anemia. Via MiXCR, TCRdb re-called the reads, giving one row per CDR3 protein. The data hold some 410,000 distinct CDR3 sequences, with roughly 68% observed a single time. Sequencing was carried out using sorted CD4+, CD8+, or CD8+CD57+ T cells (not recorded which) from PBMCs. The receptors come from a human donor in good health, serving as a control. The CDR3 runs from the conserved cysteine through the conserved F or W.

J,V,CDR3
TRBJ2-1,TRBV5-5,CASTDSAGVYNEQFF
TRBJ1-2,TRBV6-5,CASSQTGNYGYTF
TRBJ1-4,TRBV7-2,CASSLAGGAPKNSPF
TRBJ2-5,TRBV7-2,CASSVSRTLGETQYF
TRBJ2-7,TRBV29-1,CSVRDGIGEGRFGEGF
TRBJ1-2,TRBV7-2,CASSLNIPNYGYTF
TRBJ1-2,TRBV7-9,CASSPPDREYGYTF
TRBJ1-5,TRBV5-4,CASSLTVGDQPQHF
TRBJ1-6,TRBV20-1,CSAREPPGGAYSPLHF
TRBJ1-2,TRBV20-1,CSASISSGNNGYTF
TRBJ1-6,TRBV2,CASSRQGTPNSPLHF
TRBJ1-1,TRBV7-9,CASSRGQPTSSTSEAFF
TRBJ2-7,TRBV18,CASSVGTGGGEQYF
TRBJ2-3,TRBV9,CASSLSGLVYQQF
TRBJ1-2,TRBV24-1,CATSDRRGRGGYTF